The rows below give T cell receptor beta chains drawn from one sample of a study of blood T cell repertoires in COVID-19. Some clones are missing from TCRdb's copy, which holds only in-frame ones; the method was immunoSEQ multiplex PCR. Here the sample spans approximately 670,000 clones, 80% to 90% being singletons. The source material was peripheral blood. These receptor sequences come from a woman under 30 with acute or convalescent COVID-19. The CDR3 runs from the conserved cysteine through the conserved F or W. Each record gives: J gene, D gene, clone size, V gene, CDR3 protein, CDR3 DNA. A D gene is named only where the DNA matches it firmly. Not all rows give a size; the values are once, few, many and, for expanded clones, a class.

TRBJ2-7 NA NA TRBV4-2 CASSQDAGQQYF TGTGCCAGCAGCCAAGATGCGGGGCAGCAGTACTTC
TRBJ1-1 NA NA TRBV9 CASSVGANTEAFF TGTGCCAGCAGCGTAGGCGCGAACACTGAAGCTTTCTTT
TRBJ1-1 TRBD1 NA TRBV7-6 CASSPRQGVDTEAFF TGTGCCAGCAGCCCTCGACAGGGGGTGGACACTGAAGCTTTCTTT
TRBJ1-2 NA NA TRBV4-1 CASSQVAEFYGYTF TGCGCCAGCAGCCAAGTGGCGGAATTTTATGGCTACACCTTC
TRBJ1-6 TRBD1 few TRBV6-4 CASSDSGGGDPNSPLHF TGTGCCAGCAGTGACTCTGGAGGGGGCGACCCTAATTCACCCCTCCACTTT
TRBJ2-7 NA once TRBV27 CASSSRGGGLPSSYEQYF TGTGCCAGCAGTTCCCGAGGGGGGGGCCTCCCGAGCTCCTACGAGCAGTACTTC
TRBJ1-1 NA NA TRBV14 CASSQDVPGRAFF TGTGCCAGCAGCCAAGATGTGCCAGGGCGAGCTTTCTTT
TRBJ2-7 TRBD1 NA TRBV12-3/TRBV12-4 CASSTGDEQYF TGTGCCAGCAGCACAGGGGACGAGCAGTACTTC
TRBJ1-2 NA once TRBV25-1 CASSEYGTNYGYTF TGTGCCAGCAGTGAATACGGGACTAACTATGGCTACACCTTC
TRBJ2-3 TRBD2 NA TRBV5-1 CASSPAASGWSSTDTQYF TGCGCCAGCAGCCCGGCTGCTAGCGGTTGGTCTAGCACAGATACGCAGTATTTT
TRBJ2-7 TRBD2 NA TRBV7-3 CASSPSPSGGSYEQYF TGTGCCAGCAGCCCCTCCCCTAGCGGGGGCTCCTACGAGCAGTACTTC
TRBJ1-2 TRBD1 few TRBV5-1 CASSLGGQGFFGYTF TGCGCCAGCAGCTTGGGGGGACAGGGCTTTTTTGGCTACACCTTC
TRBJ2-7 TRBD2 NA TRBV11-2 CASSPLADTSYEQYF TGTGCCAGCAGCCCACTAGCGGACACCTCCTACGAGCAGTACTTC
TRBJ2-6 NA NA TRBV19 CASSINRGFGANVLTF TGTGCCAGTAGTATCAATAGGGGGTTTGGGGCCAACGTCCTGACTTTC
TRBJ2-4 NA NA TRBV3-1/TRBV3-2 CASSQGVGGYIQYF TGTGCCAGCAGCCAAGGGGTCGGGGGTTACATTCAGTACTTC
TRBJ1-5 NA NA TRBV7-6 CASSLEPGESQPQHF TGTGCCAGCAGCTTAGAACCAGGGGAAAGTCAGCCCCAGCATTTT